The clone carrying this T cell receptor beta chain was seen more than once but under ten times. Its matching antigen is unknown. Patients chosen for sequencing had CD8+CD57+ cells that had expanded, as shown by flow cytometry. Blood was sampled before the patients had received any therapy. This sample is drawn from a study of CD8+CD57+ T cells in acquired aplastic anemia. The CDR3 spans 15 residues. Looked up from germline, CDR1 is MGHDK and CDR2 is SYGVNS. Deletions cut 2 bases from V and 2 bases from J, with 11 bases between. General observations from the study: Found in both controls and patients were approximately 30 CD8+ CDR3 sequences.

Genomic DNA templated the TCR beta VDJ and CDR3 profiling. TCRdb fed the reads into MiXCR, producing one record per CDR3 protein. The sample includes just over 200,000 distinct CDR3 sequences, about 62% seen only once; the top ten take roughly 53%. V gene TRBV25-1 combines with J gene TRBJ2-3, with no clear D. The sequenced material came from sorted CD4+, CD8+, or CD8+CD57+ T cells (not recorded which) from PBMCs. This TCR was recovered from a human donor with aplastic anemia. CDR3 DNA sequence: TGTGCCAGCAGTGAAATAGCCTCGCTCACAGATACGCAGTATTTT. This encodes CASSEIASLTDTQYF.